The rows below give T cell receptor beta chains drawn from one sample of a study of response to subunit inactivated influenza vaccine. A single record per CDR3 protein comes from TCRdb applying MiXCR to the RT-PCR reads. The sample has more than 550,000 distinct CDR3 sequences; approximately 10% are singletons. The same specimen was also included in a second study, on T cells expressing NK-cell markers.

Sequencing used PBMCs from blood, obtained on the day of vaccination. The receptors here all came from a middle-aged man who received an inactivated influenza vaccine. Both conserved end residues are trimmed from each CDR3. The D gene is left open where the match is weak. Clone size is not always given. Where it is, it says once, few, many or a class for expanded clones.

d_call clone_size v_call cdr3_aa
. . TRBV4-2 ASSRTEGDEQY
TRBD2 few TRBV7-8 ASSLVGSGGGYNEQF
TRBD2 few TRBV6-2/TRBV6-3 ASSYSGREVRNEQF
TRBD1 . TRBV4-3 ASSQEKTYGQDEQY
. few TRBV12-3/TRBV12-4 ASSRRWGYT
TRBD1 few TRBV12-3/TRBV12-4 ASSGQGPLQNYGYT
. few TRBV6-2/TRBV6-3 ASSYFSTGPQH
. many TRBV12-3/TRBV12-4 ASSTDRSSNQPQH
. few TRBV15 ATSRDLRNTGELF
TRBD1 few TRBV7-8 ASSYLRARGGQSNEKLF
TRBD1 . TRBV11-2 ASSHGTGGFMETQY
. many TRBV5-1 ASSFLRGAYEQY
. many TRBV7-2 ASSFGRLTYNEQF
TRBD1 . TRBV3-1 ASSRSPDRAGANVLT
. . TRBV25-1 ASTFRDKETQY
. few TRBV7-2 ASSNRGTDTQY
TRBD2 many TRBV5-1 ASSSPYAGVKTQY
. . TRBV29-1 SVGGPTY
. . TRBV12-3/TRBV12-4 ASSFGRTRTDTQY
TRBD2 many TRBV5-5 ASSLGTSGKETQY
. few TRBV5-1 ASSLPRFPHNEQF
. . TRBV5-1 ASSREPRDGNTEAF
. many TRBV7-9 ASSLDGGGNQPQH
TRBD2 few TRBV9 ASSVGTSGFNEQF
. . TRBV6-1 ASSNGGSPSPLH
TRBD2 . TRBV19 ASTSSGIITDTQY
TRBD1 few TRBV6-1 ASRGNRGDTQY
TRBD2 many TRBV4-3 ASSQVGLAGAGELF
TRBD1 . TRBV4-3 ASSQEVETGSYEQY
. . TRBV29-1 SVSRDNEQF
. few TRBV4-3 ASSQRGPAEDTQY
TRBD2 many TRBV20-1 SARDSLAGDTQY
. . TRBV18 ASSPGTFQDYGYT
TRBD1 . TRBV20-1 SVIGQGRYEQY
. many TRBV12-3/TRBV12-4 ASSLQDSYEQY
TRBD1 . TRBV4-1 ASSQEYGTGGSGYT
. . TRBV7-4 ASSLSPVFRGYEQY
TRBD1 . TRBV29-1 SVGSGTGPGELF